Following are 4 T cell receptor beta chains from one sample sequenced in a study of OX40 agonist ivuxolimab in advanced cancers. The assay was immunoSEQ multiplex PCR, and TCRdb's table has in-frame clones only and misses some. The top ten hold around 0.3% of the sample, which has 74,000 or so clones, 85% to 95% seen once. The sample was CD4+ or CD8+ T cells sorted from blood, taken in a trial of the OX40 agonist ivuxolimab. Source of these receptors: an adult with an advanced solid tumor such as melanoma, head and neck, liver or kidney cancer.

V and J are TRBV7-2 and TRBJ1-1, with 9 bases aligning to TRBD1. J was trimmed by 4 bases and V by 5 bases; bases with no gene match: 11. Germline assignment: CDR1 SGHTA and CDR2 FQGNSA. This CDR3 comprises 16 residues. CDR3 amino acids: CASSQRARQGGTEAFF. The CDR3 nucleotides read TGTGCCAGCAGCCAGCGGGCGAGACAGGGGGGCACTGAAGCTTTCTTT. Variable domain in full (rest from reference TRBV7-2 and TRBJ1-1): GAGVSQSPSNKVTEKGKDVELRCDPISGHTALYWYRQSLGQGLEFLIYFQGNSAPDKSGLPSDRFSAERTGGSVSTLTIQRTQQEDSAVYLCASSQRARQGGTEAFFGQGTRLTVV.

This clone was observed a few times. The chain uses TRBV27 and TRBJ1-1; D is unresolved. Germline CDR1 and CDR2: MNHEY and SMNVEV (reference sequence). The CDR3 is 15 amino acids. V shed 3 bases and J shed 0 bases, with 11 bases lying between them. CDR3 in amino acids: CASSFERSMNTEAFF. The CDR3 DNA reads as TGTGCCAGCAGTTTTGAACGTTCCATGAACACTGAAGCTTTCTTT.

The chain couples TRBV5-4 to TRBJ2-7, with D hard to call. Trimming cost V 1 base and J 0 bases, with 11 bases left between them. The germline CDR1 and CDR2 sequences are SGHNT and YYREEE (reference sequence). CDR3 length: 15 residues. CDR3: CASSLTSQISYEQYF. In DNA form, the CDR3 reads TGTGCCAGCAGCTTGACTTCACAGATCTCCTACGAGCAGTACTTC.

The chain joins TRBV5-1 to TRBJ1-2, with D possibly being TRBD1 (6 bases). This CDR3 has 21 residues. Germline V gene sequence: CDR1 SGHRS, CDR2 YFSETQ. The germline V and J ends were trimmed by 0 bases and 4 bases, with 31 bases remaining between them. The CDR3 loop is CASSLGPMSIRGSGQPYGYTF. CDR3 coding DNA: TGCGCCAGCAGCTTGGGCCCAATGTCGATTCGGGGTTCGGGACAACCCTATGGCTACACCTTC.